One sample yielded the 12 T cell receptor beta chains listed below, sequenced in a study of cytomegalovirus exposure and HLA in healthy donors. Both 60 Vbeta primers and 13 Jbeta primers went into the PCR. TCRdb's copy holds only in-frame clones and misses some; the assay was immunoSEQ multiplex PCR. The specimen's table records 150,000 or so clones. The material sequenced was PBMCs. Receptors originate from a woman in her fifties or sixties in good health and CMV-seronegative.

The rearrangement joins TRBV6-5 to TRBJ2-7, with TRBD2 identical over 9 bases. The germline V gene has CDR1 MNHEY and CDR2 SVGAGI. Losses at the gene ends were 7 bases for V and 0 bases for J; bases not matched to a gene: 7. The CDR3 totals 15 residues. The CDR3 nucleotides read TGTGCCAGCATGCGGGGGGGCTTGAGCTCCTACGAGCAGTACTTC. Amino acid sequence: CASMRGGLSSYEQYF.

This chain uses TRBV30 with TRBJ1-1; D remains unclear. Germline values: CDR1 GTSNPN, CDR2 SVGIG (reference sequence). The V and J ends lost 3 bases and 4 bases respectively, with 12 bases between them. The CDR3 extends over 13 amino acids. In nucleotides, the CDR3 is TGTGCCTGGAGCCCTACCGGGAGCACTGAAGCTTTCTTT. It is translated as CAWSPTGSTEAFF.

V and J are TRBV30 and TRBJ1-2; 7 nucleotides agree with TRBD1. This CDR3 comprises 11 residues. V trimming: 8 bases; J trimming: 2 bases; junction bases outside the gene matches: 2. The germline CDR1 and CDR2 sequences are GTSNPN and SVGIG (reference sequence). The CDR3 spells CAGGQNYGYTF. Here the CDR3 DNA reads TGTGCCGGGGGACAGAACTATGGCTACACCTTC.

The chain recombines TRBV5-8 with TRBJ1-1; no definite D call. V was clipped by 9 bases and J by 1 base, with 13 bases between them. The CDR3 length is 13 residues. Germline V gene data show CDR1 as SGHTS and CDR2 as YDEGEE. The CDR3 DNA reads TGTGCCACCCGTTCAGGTCCGAACACTGAAGCTTTCTTT. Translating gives CATRSGPNTEAFF.

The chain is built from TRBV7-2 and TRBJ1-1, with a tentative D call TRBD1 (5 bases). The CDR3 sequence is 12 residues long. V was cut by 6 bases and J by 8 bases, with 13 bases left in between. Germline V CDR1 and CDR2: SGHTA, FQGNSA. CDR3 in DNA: TGTGCCAGCAGTGGGGAGGGGTGGGAAGCTTTCTTT. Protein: CASSGEGWEAFF.

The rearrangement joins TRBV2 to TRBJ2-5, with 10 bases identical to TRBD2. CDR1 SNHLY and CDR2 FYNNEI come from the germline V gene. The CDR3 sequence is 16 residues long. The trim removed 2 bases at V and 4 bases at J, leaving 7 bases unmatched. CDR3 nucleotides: TGTGCCAGCAGTGAACGAAGCGGGAGGGCCATAGAGACCCAGTACTTC. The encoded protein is CASSERSGRAIETQYF.

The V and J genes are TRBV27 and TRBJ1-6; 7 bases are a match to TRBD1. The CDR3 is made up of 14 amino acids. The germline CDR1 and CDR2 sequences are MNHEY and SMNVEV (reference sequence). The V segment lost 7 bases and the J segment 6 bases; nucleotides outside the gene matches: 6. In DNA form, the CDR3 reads TGTGCCAGCACAGACAGGGCGTCTAATTCACCCCTCCACTTT. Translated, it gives CASTDRASNSPLHF.

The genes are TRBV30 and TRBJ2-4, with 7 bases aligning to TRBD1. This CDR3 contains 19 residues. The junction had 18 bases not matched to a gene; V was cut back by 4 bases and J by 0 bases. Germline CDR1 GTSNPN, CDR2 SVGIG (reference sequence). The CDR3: CAWNHLPGQSTLAKNIQYF. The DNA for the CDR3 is TGTGCCTGGAACCATCTCCCGGGACAGTCGACTTTAGCCAAAAACATTCAGTACTTC.

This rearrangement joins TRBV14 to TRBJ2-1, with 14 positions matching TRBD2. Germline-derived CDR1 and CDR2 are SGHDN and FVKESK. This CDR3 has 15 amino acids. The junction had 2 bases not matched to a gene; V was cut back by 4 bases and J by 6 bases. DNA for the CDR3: TGTGCCAGCAGCCCGACTAGCGGGGGGGCCAATGAGCAGTTCTTC. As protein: CASSPTSGGANEQFF.

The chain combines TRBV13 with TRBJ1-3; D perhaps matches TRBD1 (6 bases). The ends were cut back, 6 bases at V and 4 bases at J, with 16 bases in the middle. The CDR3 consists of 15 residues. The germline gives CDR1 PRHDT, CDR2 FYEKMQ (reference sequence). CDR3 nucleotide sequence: TGTGCCAGCAGTCTTAGGGGGGGACTCGGAAACACCATATATTTT. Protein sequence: CASSLRGGLGNTIYF.

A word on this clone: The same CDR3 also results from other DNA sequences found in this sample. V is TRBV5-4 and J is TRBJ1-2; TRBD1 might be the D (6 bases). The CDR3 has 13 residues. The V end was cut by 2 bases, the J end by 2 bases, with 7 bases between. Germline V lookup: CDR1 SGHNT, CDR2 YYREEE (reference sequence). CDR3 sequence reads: CASSLQGNYGYTF. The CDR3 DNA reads TGTGCCAGCAGCTTACAGGGCAACTATGGCTACACCTTC.

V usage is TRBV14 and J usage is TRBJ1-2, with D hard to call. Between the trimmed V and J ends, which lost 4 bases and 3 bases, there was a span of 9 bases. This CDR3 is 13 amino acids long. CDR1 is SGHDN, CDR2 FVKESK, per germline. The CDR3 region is CASSRQDYYGYTF. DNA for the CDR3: TGTGCCAGCAGCCGGCAGGACTACTATGGCTACACCTTC.